The 10 T cell receptor beta chains in this list originate from one sample, sequenced in a study of blood T cell repertoires in COVID-19. Method: immunoSEQ multiplex PCR; TCRdb's copy keeps in-frame clones and lacks some. This sample carries fewer than 400,000 clones, around nine tenths of them seen once, and the ten largest clones take 3%. Sequencing was done on a sample of peripheral blood. These TCRs come from a human donor in a cohort sampled during active COVID-19.

The chain employs TRBV6-5 and TRBJ2-5; 10 bases line up with TRBD1. V gave up 4 bases and J gave up 6 bases; unmatched junction bases: 5. Germline loops: CDR1 MNHEY, CDR2 SVGAGI. The CDR3 runs 14 residues. The CDR3 bases are TGTGCCAGCAGTTCCCCGACAGGGGGCAAGACCCAGTACTTC. Residues: CASSSPTGGKTQYF.

The chain employs TRBV13 and TRBJ2-2; the match to TRBD1 covers 7 bases. This CDR3 region has 15 residues. V lost 8 bases and J lost 1; bases outside the gene matches: 7. The germline V gene encodes CDR1 PRHDT and CDR2 FYEKMQ (reference sequence). CDR3 nucleotide sequence: TGTGCCAGCCGCGCTCGGACAGGGAACACCGGGGAGCTGTTTTTT. This translates into CASRARTGNTGELFF.

The chain uses TRBV28 and TRBJ2-7, with D unclear. The V gene lost 2 bases and the J gene lost 2 bases, with 7 bases spanning the gap. CDR3 length equals 13 residues. The germline V gene encodes CDR1 MDHEN and CDR2 SYDVKM. Here the CDR3 reads CASSLGQTYEQYF. The DNA of the CDR3 is TGTGCCAGCAGTTTAGGGCAAACCTACGAGCAGTACTTC.

This clone has just a few counts. The chain employs TRBV18 and TRBJ1-6; 9 positions match TRBD1. With V trimmed by 3 bases and J by 7 bases, 10 bases remained unmatched. Germline V gene data show CDR1 as KGHSH and CDR2 as LQKENI. The CDR3 runs to 17 residues. The CDR3 DNA reads as TGTGCCAGCTCACCGCTCCTCTCCGGGACAGGGAATTCACCCCTCCACTTT. As protein: CASSPLLSGTGNSPLHF.

This rearrangement joins TRBV30 to TRBJ1-5; 9 bases match TRBD1. The junction had 3 bases not matched to a gene; V was cut back by 5 bases and J by 1 base. CDR1 is GTSNPN and CDR2 is SVGIG in the germline V gene (reference sequence). The CDR3 sequence is 14 residues long. CDR3 sequence: CAWGQGKSNQPQHF. In DNA form, the CDR3 reads TGTGCCTGGGGACAGGGGAAGAGCAATCAGCCCCAGCATTTT.

The chain employs TRBV28 and TRBJ1-3; no firm D call. Germline V gives CDR1 MDHEN, CDR2 SYDVKM. The CDR3 sequence is 15 residues long. The V and J ends lost 2 bases and 0 bases respectively, with 8 bases between them. The CDR3, as DNA: TGTGCCAGCAGTTTACAGCGCCTCTCTGGAAACACCATATATTTT. Its translation: CASSLQRLSGNTIYF.

The V call is TRBV7-2, the J call TRBJ2-5; tentative D call: TRBD2 (5 bases). The CDR3 extends over 18 amino acids. Germline CDR1 and CDR2: SGHTA and FQGNSA. V lost 3 bases and J 2 bases, leaving 22 bases between the germline ends. CDR3 sequence reads: CASSFDYAASELQETQYF. The CDR3 DNA sequence: TGTGCCAGCAGCTTCGACTACGCGGCTTCAGAATTACAAGAGACCCAGTACTTC.

This chain uses TRBV7-9 with TRBJ1-1; 8 bases are a match to TRBD1. The V gene's germline CDR1 is SEHNR and CDR2 FQNEAQ (reference sequence). The J segment lost 1 base and the V segment lost 1 base, leaving 8 bases of the junction unmatched. The CDR3 spans 17 residues. Here the CDR3 reads CASSLGGRGPSNTEAFF. CDR3 in DNA: TGTGCCAGCAGCTTAGGGGGCAGGGGGCCCTCGAACACTGAAGCTTTCTTT.

The chain has TRBV5-1 and TRBJ2-5, with TRBD1 matching over 11 bases. V was pared by 3 bases and J by 4 bases, with 5 bases of the junction left unmatched. The CDR3 is 15 residues long. Germline V gives CDR1 SGHRS, CDR2 YFSETQ. This CDR3 is CASSSTGTGGETQYF. CDR3 in DNA: TGCGCCAGCAGCTCCACCGGGACAGGGGGAGAGACCCAGTACTTC.

The gene calls are TRBV30 and TRBJ2-3; D is unresolved. V lost 7 bases and J 2 bases, leaving 22 bases between the germline ends. The CDR3 is 16 amino acids. Germline-derived CDR1 and CDR2 are GTSNPN and SVGIG (reference sequence). CDR3 nucleotides: TGTGCCTCCAAATACAGACCCTACGCTAACACAGATACGCAGTATTTT. Encoded protein: CASKYRPYANTDTQYF.